These 24 T cell receptor beta chains were sequenced from one sample in a study of blood T cell repertoires in COVID-19. Sequenced by immunoSEQ multiplex PCR; TCRdb stores in-frame clones only, minus some. The sample carries fewer than 250,000 clones, 80% recorded once. Sample: PBMCs or T cells enriched from blood (not recorded which). The receptors were sampled from a woman aged 40-49 years with acute COVID-19.

The table lists this clone with a count of one. V is TRBV5-1 and J is TRBJ2-4; TRBD2 agrees at 8 bases. V lost 4 bases to trimming and J lost 0 bases; unmatched junction nucleotides: 9. The length of the CDR3 is 17 residues. Germline CDR1 reads SGHRS; CDR2 reads YFSETQ. This chain's CDR3 is CASSASAGGLAKNIQYF. The CDR3 DNA is TGCGCCAGCAGCGCCTCGGCGGGGGGACTAGCCAAAAACATTCAGTACTTC.

This clone appeared once. The chain couples TRBV29-1 to TRBJ2-7; 8 bases are a match to TRBD1. Germline loops: CDR1 SQVTM, CDR2 ANQGSEA. The ends lost 5 bases at V and 6 bases at J; junction bases unmatched: 15. The CDR3 covers 15 residues. The CDR3 spells CSVCFIGQGAGEQYF. In DNA, the CDR3 is TGCAGCGTTTGTTTCATAGGGCAGGGGGCTGGCGAGCAGTACTTC.

The V and J genes are TRBV10-3 and TRBJ1-5; 7 nucleotides line up with TRBD1. V was clipped by 3 bases and J by 0 bases; unmatched bases: 8. Per germline, CDR1 ENHRY and CDR2 SYGVKD. The CDR3 has 17 amino acids. CDR3 nucleotide sequence: TGTGCCATCAGTGAAGCCAGGGGGACAGATAGCAATCAGCCCCAGCATTTT. Protein sequence: CAISEARGTDSNQPQHF.

This clone was seen a handful of times. The chain links TRBV3-1 (or the pseudogene TRBV3-2) to TRBJ2-4; 8 nucleotides match TRBD2. In germline, CDR1 is LGHDT, CDR2 YNNKEL (reference sequence). The CDR3 consists of 15 residues. Trimming took 5 bases from V and 0 from J; bases not matched to a gene: 3. The CDR3: CASSGTSVAKNIQYF. For the CDR3, the DNA is TGTGCCAGCAGCGGGACTAGTGTAGCCAAAAACATTCAGTACTTC.

This chain uses TRBV5-1 with TRBJ2-3; TRBD2 aligns across 16 bases. From germline, CDR1 is SGHRS and CDR2 YFSETQ. The junction had 10 bases not matched to a gene; V was cut back by 4 bases and J by 8 bases. CDR3 size: 17 residues. As DNA, the CDR3 is TGCGCCAGCAGCCTGCCGGGACTAGCGGGAGGGCGGGGTACGCAGTATTTT. Its translation: CASSLPGLAGGRGTQYF.

This chain joins TRBV6-1 and TRBJ2-7; the D is unclear. Trimming left V 3 bases short and J 4 bases short, with 7 bases between. The CDR3 is made up of 12 amino acids. Germline V gives CDR1 MNHNS, CDR2 SASEGT. In DNA, the CDR3 is TGTGCCAGCAGTGAGGTCGGTTACGAGCAGTACTTC. Residues: CASSEVGYEQYF.

This chain uses TRBV7-9 with TRBJ1-4; D not certain. Trimming cost V 4 bases and J 1 base, with 13 bases left between them. Germline V gene data show CDR1 as SEHNR and CDR2 as FQNEAQ (reference sequence). There are 16 residues in the CDR3. The DNA of the CDR3 is TGTGCCAGCAGCTATCGGGAGTCGGTAACTAATGAAAAACTGTTTTTT. Translated, it gives CASSYRESVTNEKLFF.

The chain joins TRBV5-1 to TRBJ1-3; no clear D. V lost 4 bases to trimming and J lost 0 bases, with 11 bases between them. This CDR3 has 15 residues. CDR1 is SGHRS, CDR2 YFSETQ, per germline. CDR3 DNA: TGCGCCAGCAGCATGACTGTCCACTCTGGAAACACCATATATTTT. Residues: CASSMTVHSGNTIYF. The whole variable domain, remainder taken from reference TRBV5-1 and TRBJ1-3, is KAGVTQTPRYLIKTRGQQVTLSCSPISGHRSVSWYQQTPGQGLQFLFEYFSETQRNKGNFPGRFSGRQFSNSRSEMNVSTLELGDSALYLCASSMTVHSGNTIYFGEGSWLTVV.

J is TRBJ2-3 and V is TRBV19, with 10 bases matching TRBD2. The CDR3 covers 16 residues. Trimming cost V 3 bases and J 1 base; bases outside gene matches: 4. Germline V lookup: CDR1 LNHDA, CDR2 SQIVND (reference sequence). CDR3 DNA: TGTGCCAGTAGTATCCTAGCGGGGGCCCGCACAGATACGCAGTATTTT. Amino acids: CASSILAGARTDTQYF.

This chain links TRBV7-3 with TRBJ2-3, with TRBD2 as a possible D gene (7 bases). V was shortened by 3 bases and J by 0 bases, with 10 bases between the two germline ends. Germline loops: CDR1 SGHTA, CDR2 FQGTGA. CDR3 length: 15 residues. CDR3 region: CASSLGGLSTDTQYF. In nucleotides, the CDR3 is TGTGCCAGCAGCTTGGGGGGGCTAAGCACAGATACGCAGTATTTT.

In nucleotides, the CDR3 is TGTGCCAGCAGTTTATCCCGGGAAGAGACCCAGTACTTC. Amino acids: CASSLSREETQYF. The chain combines TRBV27 with TRBJ2-5; D unresolved. This CDR3 has 13 amino acids. The V end was cut by 0 bases, the J end by 3 bases, with 5 bases between. Germline loops: CDR1 MNHEY, CDR2 SMNVEV (reference sequence).

The chain uses TRBV19 and TRBJ1-2; 7 bases are a match to TRBD1. The germline CDR1 and CDR2 sequences are LNHDA and SQIVND (reference sequence). There are 16 residues in the CDR3. The junction had 11 bases not matched to a gene; V was cut back by 5 bases and J by 2 bases. This CDR3 is CASSHPMRGPNYGYTF. DNA for the CDR3: TGTGCCAGTAGTCACCCTATGAGGGGGCCCAACTATGGCTACACCTTC. Using reference TRBV19 and TRBJ1-2 for the parts outside the CDR3, the full variable domain is DGGITQSPKYLFRKEGQNVTLSCEQNLNHDAMYWYRQDPGQGLRLIYYSQIVNDFQKGDIAEGYSVSREKKESFPLTVTSAQKNPTAFYLCASSHPMRGPNYGYTFGSGTRLTVV.

This clone was seen a single time. The V call is TRBV30, the J call TRBJ2-2; D is possibly TRBD1 (6 bases). The V end was cut by 4 bases, the J end by 6 bases, with 9 bases between. CDR3 size: 12 residues. Germline CDR1 GTSNPN, CDR2 SVGIG (reference sequence). Here the CDR3 reads CAWNRDPGELFF. The CDR3 DNA is TGTGCCTGGAACAGGGATCCCGGGGAGCTGTTTTTT.

The CDR3 loop reads CSVEGGTGTTEAFF. DNA of the CDR3: TGCAGCGTTGAAGGGGGGACAGGGACCACTGAAGCTTTCTTT. The rearrangement links TRBV29-1 to TRBJ1-1, with 9 bases fitting TRBD1. Per germline, CDR1 SQVTM and CDR2 ANQGSEA. V shed 1 base, J shed 4 bases, and the junction held 4 bases outside the gene matches. The CDR3 length is 14 residues.

The rearrangement uses TRBV10-3 and TRBJ2-3; possibly TRBD2 for D (6 bases). This CDR3 spans 13 amino acids. Germline lookup yields CDR1 ENHRY and CDR2 SYGVKD. V was cut by 7 bases and J by 4 bases, with 12 bases left in between. The CDR3 region is CAITRREADTQYF. The CDR3 nucleotides read TGTGCCATCACTAGGAGGGAGGCAGATACGCAGTATTTT.

This clone was seen only a few times. J is TRBJ2-2 and V is TRBV28, with a possible D match to TRBD2 (5 bases). From germline, CDR1 is MDHEN and CDR2 SYDVKM. Trimming pared 3 bases from V and 5 bases from J, leaving 13 bases between. This CDR3 spans 15 amino acids. The DNA of the CDR3 is TGTGCCAGCAGTTTGAGAGGGTTAAAAACCGGGGAGCTGTTTTTT. It encodes CASSLRGLKTGELFF.

J is TRBJ2-3 and V is TRBV6-4, with D perhaps TRBD1 (6 bases). The germline CDR1 and CDR2 sequences are MRHNA and SNTAGT. The CDR3 is made up of 14 amino acids. Trimming left V 4 bases short and J 0 bases short, with 8 bases between. The CDR3 DNA sequence: TGTGCCAGCAGTGCTGACAGGAGCACAGATACGCAGTATTTT. Its translation: CASSADRSTDTQYF.

This rearrangement joins TRBV29-1 to TRBJ1-5, with unresolved D. Germline V gene data show CDR1 as SQVTM and CDR2 as ANQGSEA. Trimming shortened V by 2 bases and J by 5 bases, and 16 bases separated the two germline ends. The CDR3 consists of 15 residues. CDR3 sequence: CSVEWEGVGDQPQHF. CDR3 in DNA: TGCAGCGTTGAATGGGAGGGAGTTGGGGATCAGCCCCAGCATTTT. Looking up the rest from reference TRBV29-1 and TRBJ1-5 gives the full variable domain: SAVISQKPSRDICQRGTSLTIQCQVDSQVTMMFWYRQQPGQSLTLIATANQGSEATYESGFVIDKFPISRPNLTFSTLTVSNMSPEDSSIYLCSVEWEGVGDQPQHFGDGTRLSIL.

The chain joins TRBV3-1 (or the pseudogene TRBV3-2) to TRBJ2-6; 7 positions agree with TRBD1. The V gene end was trimmed by 1 base and the J gene end by 0 bases; junction bases not matched to a gene: 9. CDR1 and CDR2 (germline): LGHDT, YNNKEL (reference sequence). The CDR3 has 19 residues. The CDR3 region is CASSQVHAGGFSGANVLTF. The CDR3 DNA reads as TGTGCCAGCAGCCAAGTTCATGCAGGGGGTTTCTCTGGGGCCAACGTCCTGACTTTC.

This clone has only one observation. The chain combines TRBV2 with TRBJ2-5, with TRBD1 as a possible D gene (5 bases). Germline V gene sequence: CDR1 SNHLY, CDR2 FYNNEI. The CDR3 consists of 13 residues. V gave up 7 bases and J gave up 5 bases, with 14 bases separating them. CDR3 in amino acids: CASNLRVRETQYF. In nucleotides, the CDR3 is TGTGCCAGCAACCTCAGGGTTCGGGAGACCCAGTACTTC.

There are a few counts of this clone. The chain has TRBV24-1 and TRBJ1-5; no reliable D call. This CDR3 spans 15 amino acids. Germline CDR1 is KGHDR and CDR2 is SFDVKD. Trimming removed 1 base at V and 0 bases at J, with 6 bases between. The CDR3 coding sequence is TGTGCCACCAGTGATTTCACGGTTAGCAATCAGCCCCAGCATTTT. It specifies CATSDFTVSNQPQHF.

The V and J genes are TRBV19 and TRBJ1-5; the D is unclear. The germline V gene has CDR1 LNHDA and CDR2 SQIVND (reference sequence). With 5 bases removed from V and 2 bases from J, the gap between germline ends came to 13 bases. This CDR3 comprises 15 residues. The chain's CDR3 is CASSLWTSGNQPQHF. The CDR3 coding sequence is TGTGCCAGTAGTCTGTGGACTTCGGGCAATCAGCCCCAGCATTTT.

V gene TRBV9 combines with J gene TRBJ2-7, with D maybe TRBD2 (5 bases). The CDR3 length is 14 residues. Germline CDR1 reads SGDLS; CDR2 reads YYNGEE. V shed 4 bases and J shed 2 bases, with 13 bases lying between them. CDR3 coding DNA: TGTGCCAGCAGCCTCGTAGAGGGAGCCTACGAGCAGTACTTC. Its translation is CASSLVEGAYEQYF.

This clone turned up a few times. The CDR3 here is CASSLPPSGRGNEQFF. The CDR3 DNA reads TGTGCCAGCAGCTTGCCCCCTAGCGGGAGGGGCAATGAGCAGTTCTTC. This sequence joins TRBV5-4 and TRBJ2-1; 12 bases are shared with TRBD2. This CDR3 contains 16 residues. Germline values: CDR1 SGHNT, CDR2 YYREEE (reference sequence). V trimming: 1 base; J trimming: 6 bases; junction bases outside the gene matches: 5.